This entry features one T cell receptor beta chain sequence. The record originates from a study of blood T cell repertoires in COVID-19. CDR1 SNHLY and CDR2 FYNNEI come from the germline V gene. This CDR3 has 14 residues. The V gene lost 3 bases and the J gene lost 2 bases, with 8 bases spanning the gap. Original processing methods: Nucleated cell number was recorded as an estimate derived from reference gene primer amplification. Sequencing used immunoSEQ multiplex PCR; TCRdb keeps in-frame clones, though not all of them. The V and J calls and the clone size are those of that table, but D and trimming were determined from the DNA. Altogether roughly 74,000 clones are present, 70% to 90% being singletons, with the ten largest covering less than 2%.

Material: peripheral blood. The TCR originated in a woman at least 80 years old with active or convalescent COVID-19. The rearrangement joins TRBV2 to TRBJ1-5, with D perhaps TRBD1 (6 bases). The CDR3 region has the DNA TGTGCCAGCAGTGACCGGACAGGCAATCAGCCCCAGCATTTT. It yields the protein CASSDRTGNQPQHF.